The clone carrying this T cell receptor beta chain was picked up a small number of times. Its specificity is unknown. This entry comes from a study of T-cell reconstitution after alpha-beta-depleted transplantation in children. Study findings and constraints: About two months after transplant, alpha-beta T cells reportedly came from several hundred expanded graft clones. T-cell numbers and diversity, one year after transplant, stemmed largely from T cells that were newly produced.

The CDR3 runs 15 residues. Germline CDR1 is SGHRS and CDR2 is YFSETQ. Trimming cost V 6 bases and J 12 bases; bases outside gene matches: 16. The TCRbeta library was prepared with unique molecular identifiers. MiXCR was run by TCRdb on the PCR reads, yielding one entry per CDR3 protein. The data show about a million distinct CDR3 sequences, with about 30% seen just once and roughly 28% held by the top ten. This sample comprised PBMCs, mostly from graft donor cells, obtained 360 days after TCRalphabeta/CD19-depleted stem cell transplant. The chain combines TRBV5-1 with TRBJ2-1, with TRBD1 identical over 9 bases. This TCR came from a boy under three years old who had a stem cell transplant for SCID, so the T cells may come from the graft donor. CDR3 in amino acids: CASTSLGQGLTGQFF. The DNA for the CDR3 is TGCGCCAGCACCTCCTTGGGACAGGGATTAACGGGGCAGTTCTTC.